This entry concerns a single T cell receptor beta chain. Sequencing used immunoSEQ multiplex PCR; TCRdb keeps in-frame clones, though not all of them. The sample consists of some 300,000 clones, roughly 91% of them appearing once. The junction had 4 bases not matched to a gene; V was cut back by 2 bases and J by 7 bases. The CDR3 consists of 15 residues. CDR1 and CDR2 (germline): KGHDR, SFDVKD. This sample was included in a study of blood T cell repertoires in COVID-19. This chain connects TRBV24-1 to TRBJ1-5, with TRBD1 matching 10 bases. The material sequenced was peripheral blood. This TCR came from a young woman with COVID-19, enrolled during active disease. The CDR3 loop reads CATSDSGTGEQPQHF. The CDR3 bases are TGTGCCACCAGTGATTCCGGGACAGGGGAACAGCCCCAGCATTTT.